This T cell receptor beta chain is drawn from a study of human T cells and chemical hapten exposure (dated by TCRdb to the early 2020s). General notes on the study: For sensitization, 2% DPC in acetone was applied to a 2 cm by 2 cm area of upper inner arm skin. Throughout the study period of approximately 23 weeks, patients also received therapeutic DPC doses to the scalp every week. Patch testing was performed on the upper back with Finn chambers containing 0.01% DPC, and the patch tests were scored after 6 days according to International Contact Dermatitis Research Group standards. The study tracked peripheral blood TCR repertoire changes in vivo during primary and secondary sensitization to the hapten diphenylcyclopropenone (DPC) in alopecia patients. Libraries were pooled for sequencing, and variation in per-sample TCR yields was attributed mainly to small differences in library volumes within the pool. For TCR sequencing, blood came from 25 to 35 alopecia patients at anywhere from one to four time points (pre-sensitization, 2, 6 and 24 weeks). Blood samples were taken from patients before sensitization (week 0) and at 2, 6 and about 24 weeks after DPC sensitization. The mostly female patient cohort included alopecia areata with under or over 50% scalp involvement, alopecia totalis and alopecia universalis. The full study reports these points: After repeated subsampling, the strength of the expansion versus patch-test correlation and the threshold at which it became significant changed. Compared with pre-sensitization or healthy control sets, expanded TCRs formed significantly more large CDR3 similarity clusters, which is consistent with antigen-driven responses. No change with DPC sensitization was found in the number of TCRs above 1 in 1000 frequency, and no evidence of global repertoire structure alterations was found. Patch test score was positively correlated with the number of PT1 expanded TCRs, with significance at thresholds 8, 16 and 32 but not at 4. Because all patients had alopecia, a presumed autoimmune disease, the immune response of the patients might differ from that of healthy individuals.

Receptor libraries were prepared by RACE. Instrument on record: NextSeq 500. During library preparation, unique molecular identifiers were attached to individual cDNA molecules so that TCRs could be counted quantitatively and reproducibly. From each blood RNA sample, both TCR alpha and TCR beta chains were sequenced. Per the source publication's procedure: Samples had a median of around 92,000 TCRs, with a range from about 23,224 to 750,000. V, J and CDR3 annotation of the TCR reads was performed with the Decombinator software suite. For the PS versus PT1 abundance plots, all samples were subsampled to the same number of TCRs (28,000). Expanded TCRs were defined as absent before sensitization and observed at least eight times at the 2-week time point. In TCRdb, the public reads were trimmed at Q25 with fastp and aligned with MiXCR, with productive beta chains retained. Rows with one shared CDR3 protein collapse into an entry with the most common genes and DNA. TCRdb's processing, not the authors', yielded these V and J calls. In all, the sample holds over 55,000 distinct CDR3 sequences, and roughly a tenth of those were seen once. 9.6% of the sample comes from the top ten.

The sample's time point, from its label and the paper: pre-sensitization, week 0. In the paper's terms, the treatment or condition label means: therapeutic diphenylcyclopropenone sensitization with weekly scalp DPC. At every patch-test visit, the blood draw took place before the patch test was put on. Patients were eligible if aged 18 to 70, diagnosed with alopecia and judged suitable for DPC therapy, and pregnant patients were excluded. Total RNA was isolated from unfractionated whole blood collected in Tempus Blood RNA tubes. Comment on this clonotype: What antigen it recognizes has not been identified. No per-base quality is available; no much larger clone lies one base away.

The TCR was taken from a man between 35 and 55 years old with alopecia areata. Some clones in this sample may be carry-over from other donors' samples. Sequencing was performed on whole blood, taken in connection with sensitization to the hapten diphenylcyclopropenone (DPC).

The CDR3 protein: CASSLASSYNEQFF. The DNA is TGCGCCAGCAGCTTGGCGAGCTCCTACAATGAGCAGTTCTTC. The rearrangement joined TRBV5-1 to TRBJ2-1; the D gene cannot be named for sure. At the junction V is shortened by 0 bases and J by 0 bases, with 4 bases in between. The germline V gene specifies SGHRS as CDR1 and YFSETQ as CDR2. Including cysteine and phenylalanine, the CDR3 has 14 amino acids. Only the CDR3 DNA is retained, 42 bases long and in frame from the first base.